One T cell receptor (beta chain) is described in this entry. This clonotype was observed at least ten times. Its antigen is unknown. No base quality information exists; no much larger clone differs at one position. The label giving this sample's time point can be read as: persistent/refractory GD, antithyroid drugs over 5 years with positive TRAb. For both TCR sequencing and RNA sequencing, RNA was extracted from PBMCs in TRIzol. The diagnosis of Graves' disease followed American Thyroid Association guidelines. Patients for the study were recruited at an endocrinology department in Xi'an, China. From each patient, approximately 9 milliliters of peripheral blood was collected into an EDTA anticoagulant tube. PBMCs were isolated by Ficoll Paque Plus density gradient separation without further T cell sorting. An Agilent 2100 Bioanalyzer and agarose gel were used to check RNA quality, while a NanoDrop 2000 measured RNA concentration.

Receptor libraries were prepared by multiplex PCR. Sequencing instrument: Illumina HiSeq 4000. To build TCR beta libraries, CDR3 regions were amplified by Arm-PCR using iRepertoire HTBI primers. Before sequencing, the PCR products underwent gel purification. Per the source publication's procedure: Gene usage analysis of CDR3 amino acid clonotypes used the roughly 60 TRBV and 14 to 15 TRBJ segments found across samples. COPE and FqMerger were used to merge the filtered high-quality paired reads into contigs. BLAST was used to align contigs to the IMGT TRBV, TRBD and TRBJ reference genes, and CDR3 was defined following IMGT. Any clonotype with a frequency above 0.1% was classified as a highly expanded clone. Repertoire diversity was measured by Shannon entropy, and V-J evenness by the Gini coefficient. Public clonotypes were defined as clonotypes shared by more than one individual. TCRdb passed the public sequencing reads through fastp at Q25 and MiXCR, retaining productive beta sequences. Identical CDR3 protein sequences are pooled into one entry, listed with their most common genes and DNA. The V and J calls reflect TCRdb's pipeline rather than the authors' work. For this sample the table gives fewer than 550,000 distinct CDR3 sequences, of which roughly 21% were detected only once. The ten largest clonotypes hold around 7% of the sample.

Between the V and J ends, shortened by 6 bases and 8 bases respectively, the junction contains 22 bases. For CDR1 and CDR2, the germline V gene lists SGHTA and FQGNSA. Inclusive of the bounding cysteine and phenylalanine, the CDR3 is 15 residues long. Only CDR3 DNA remains: 45 bases, in frame from the first base. The data were obtained in a study of regulatory T cells in long-lasting Graves disease (dated by TCRdb to 2020 to 2023). Looking at the study overall: Persistent Graves' disease was defined as persistently positive TSH receptor autoantibodies together with antithyroid drug treatment for over 5 years. This study used TCR sequencing and RNA sequencing of peripheral blood to compare persistent Graves' disease patients against newly diagnosed Graves' disease patients. The study was conducted in China and was registered as a clinical trial. TCR sequencing covered some 13 persistent and about 20 newly diagnosed Graves' disease patients, some 33 samples in total. On average, persistent Graves' disease patients in the clinical cohort had been on antithyroid drugs for approximately ten years. Points the paper makes about the study in general: The authors noted that the small sample size was a limitation that may lower accuracy. Sequencing and analysis were limited to the TCR beta chain. Lower TCR Shannon entropy and fewer highly expanded clones were observed in persistent Graves' disease patients than in newly diagnosed patients, which suggested clonal expansion. Patients with persistent disease shared more public clonotypes (fewer than 3,000) than newly diagnosed patients did (966). The study examined only peripheral blood because the primary lesion, thyroid tissue, could not be accessed. Persistent disease showed preferential use of TRBV28, TRBJ1-2 and TRBJ2-5, whereas newly diagnosed disease favored TRBV20-1 and TRBJ2-1.

The receptor's source is a female donor with Graves disease. The material sequenced was peripheral blood mononuclear cells (PBMCs), taken when the disease was refractory, from a patient treated with antithyroid drugs. Rearrangement joined TRBV7-2 to TRBJ1-2; perhaps TRBD1 is the D gene, with 5 bases matching. This receptor has the CDR3 CASSPPDTRVGGYTF. The nucleotide sequence reads TGTGCCAGCAGTCCCCCGGACACCCGAGTCGGGGGCTACACCTTC.